Below are 28 T cell receptor beta chains sequenced from a single sample in a study of shared clonotypes between healthy human individuals. Repertoires were generated with immunoSEQ multiplex PCR, while TCRdb's copy carries only in-frame clones and drops some. The data show 2.3 million or so clones, with approximately 93% seen just once and approximately 0.4% held by the top ten. Sequenced input: naive CD4+ T cells from PBMCs. Subset defined: CD45RA+ positively selected. These receptors originate from a man aged 18 to 30 in good health. Some clones in this sample may be carry-over from other donors' samples.

V usage is TRBV2 and J usage is TRBJ1-2, with 7 bases fitting TRBD1. CDR3 size: 16 residues. With 3 bases clipped from V and 8 bases from J, the junction kept 15 bases outside the gene matches. Germline-derived CDR1 and CDR2 are SNHLY and FYNNEI. The CDR3 DNA is TGTGCCAGCAGTGAGCTGGGGACAGTGACAGTTGGGGGCTACACCTTC. Amino acids: CASSELGTVTVGGYTF.

The chain combines TRBV7-7 with TRBJ2-5; perhaps TRBD2 as D (5 bases). V lost 5 bases and J 0 bases, leaving 13 bases between the germline ends. This CDR3 contains 15 residues. Germline V gene sequence: CDR1 SSHAT, CDR2 FNYEAQ (reference sequence). The CDR3 nucleotides read TGTGCCAGCAGCCTCACTAGAAACTACCAAGAGACCCAGTACTTC. This gives the protein CASSLTRNYQETQYF.

The rearrangement joins TRBV7-9 to TRBJ1-3, with TRBD1 matching 7 bases. The ends lost 5 bases at V and 4 bases at J; junction bases unmatched: 5. CDR3 length: 14 residues. Germline loops: CDR1 SEHNR, CDR2 FQNEAQ (reference sequence). The CDR3 here is CASSLQGRGNTIYF. The CDR3 DNA follows: TGTGCCAGCAGCCTACAGGGGCGCGGAAACACCATATATTTT.

This chain uses TRBV25-1 with TRBJ1-4, with D uncertain. Germline-derived CDR1 and CDR2 are MGHDK and SYGVNS. This CDR3 has 15 residues. V lost 5 bases and J lost 0, with 10 bases in between. The CDR3 spells CASSTWGATNEKLFF. The CDR3 coding sequence is TGTGCCAGCAGTACCTGGGGAGCAACTAATGAAAAACTGTTTTTT. The whole variable domain, remainder taken from reference TRBV25-1 and TRBJ1-4, is EADIYQTPRYLVIGTGKKITLECSQTMGHDKMYWYQQDPGMELHLIHYSYGVNSTEKGDLSSESTVSRIRTEHFPLTLESARPSHTSQYLCASSTWGATNEKLFFGSGTQLSVL.

The chain has TRBV7-2 and TRBJ2-5, with 12 positions matching TRBD2. The length of the CDR3 is 16 residues. In germline, CDR1 is SGHTA, CDR2 FQGNSA. With V trimmed by 1 base and J by 4 bases, 4 bases remained unmatched. CDR3 in amino acids: CASSLGLAGGSETQYF. In DNA, the CDR3 is TGTGCCAGCAGCTTAGGTCTAGCGGGAGGGTCAGAGACCCAGTACTTC.

In regard to this clone: This sample includes further DNA sequences coding for the same CDR3. The chain employs TRBV5-1 and TRBJ1-3; D is perhaps TRBD1 (6 bases). The CDR3 sequence is 14 residues long. From germline, CDR1 is SGHRS and CDR2 YFSETQ. V gave up 1 base and J gave up 4 bases, with 9 bases separating them. The CDR3 sequence is CASSLTGSGNTIYF. The CDR3 DNA reads as TGCGCCAGCAGCTTGACAGGGTCCGGAAACACCATATATTTT.

CDR3 protein: CASSSLGGYTEAFF. The CDR3, as DNA: TGTGCCAGCAGCTCCTTAGGGGGGTACACTGAAGCTTTCTTT. The rearrangement uses TRBV9 and TRBJ1-1, with D maybe TRBD1 (6 bases). The CDR3 has 14 amino acids. The V end was cut by 4 bases, the J end by 3 bases, with 13 bases between. Germline V CDR1 and CDR2: SGDLS, YYNGEE.

This clone is a singleton in its sample. V usage is TRBV5-1 and J usage is TRBJ1-2; no reliable D call. CDR3 size: 12 residues. Trimming removed 8 bases at V and 0 bases at J, with 8 bases between. From germline, CDR1 is SGHRS and CDR2 YFSETQ. The CDR3 bases are TGCGCCAGTCACATAGCTAACTATGGCTACACCTTC. Its protein product is CASHIANYGYTF.

The J gene is TRBJ2-1, the V gene TRBV5-1; the match to TRBD2 covers 7 bases. In germline, CDR1 is SGHRS, CDR2 YFSETQ. The CDR3 runs 15 residues. The trim removed 3 bases at V and 7 bases at J, leaving 10 bases unmatched. CDR3 sequence reads: CASSSQAGKRNEQFF. DNA of the CDR3: TGCGCCAGCAGCTCTCAAGCGGGAAAGAGGAATGAGCAGTTCTTC. The variable domain in full, completed from reference TRBV5-1 and TRBJ2-1, reads KAGVTQTPRYLIKTRGQQVTLSCSPISGHRSVSWYQQTPGQGLQFLFEYFSETQRNKGNFPGRFSGRQFSNSRSEMNVSTLELGDSALYLCASSSQAGKRNEQFFGPGTRLTVL.

The chain links TRBV5-1 to TRBJ2-4, with D perhaps TRBD1 or TRBD2 (5 bases each). Trimming removed 4 bases from V and 0 bases from J, with 23 bases in between. The CDR3 covers 19 residues. Germline values: CDR1 SGHRS, CDR2 YFSETQ. The CDR3 is CASSPKFSRGSRAKNIQYF. In nucleotides, the CDR3 is TGCGCCAGCAGCCCCAAGTTTAGCCGGGGCAGCAGAGCCAAAAACATTCAGTACTTC.

The V gene is TRBV5-1, the J gene TRBJ2-3, with TRBD2 identical over 12 bases. The CDR3 spans 15 residues. Germline V gives CDR1 SGHRS, CDR2 YFSETQ. V trimming: 3 bases; J trimming: 4 bases; junction bases outside the gene matches: 3. The CDR3 nucleotides are TGCGCCAGCAGCTGGACTAGCGGGGTCTCAGATACGCAGTATTTT. Its translation: CASSWTSGVSDTQYF.

This clone was detected once. The chain is built from TRBV10-3 and TRBJ2-7, with a possible D match to TRBD1 (5 bases). The CDR3 is 14 amino acids. Trimming left V 5 bases short and J 2 bases short, with 13 bases between. The germline CDR1 and CDR2 sequences are ENHRY and SYGVKD. CDR3 in amino acids: CAISLTPDTYEQYF. In nucleotides, the CDR3 is TGTGCCATCAGTTTAACACCGGACACCTACGAGCAGTACTTC.

For this clone: The sample holds other DNA sequences that translate to the same CDR3. This rearrangement joins TRBV7-2 to TRBJ2-3; D call uncertain. This CDR3 comprises 12 residues. Between the trimmed V and J ends, which lost 3 bases and 5 bases, there was a span of 6 bases. Germline V gives CDR1 SGHTA, CDR2 FQGNSA. DNA for the CDR3: TGTGCCAGCAGCTTCCTCCGAGATACGCAGTATTTT. Residues: CASSFLRDTQYF.

J is TRBJ2-7 and V is TRBV9; 7 bases map to TRBD1. J lost 2 bases, V lost 0 bases, and 5 bases had no gene match. CDR1 and CDR2 (germline): SGDLS, YYNGEE. This CDR3 has 15 residues. The CDR3 DNA is TGTGCCAGCAGCGTAGGAGGGGACAGAGCCTACGAGCAGTACTTC. Its protein product is CASSVGGDRAYEQYF. The complete variable domain, with remaining parts taken from reference TRBV9 and TRBJ2-7, reads DSGVTQTPKHLITATGQRVTLRCSPRSGDLSVYWYQQSLDQGLQFLIQYYNGEERAKGNILERFSAQQFPDLHSELNLSSLELGDSALYFCASSVGGDRAYEQYFGPGTRLTVT.

CDR3: CASSLPGGRGGYTF. The CDR3 bases are TGTGCCAGCAGTTTGCCAGGAGGCAGAGGTGGCTACACCTTC. The chain has TRBV28 and TRBJ1-2; no clear D. The V end lost 3 bases, the J end lost 7 bases, and 15 bases lay between the germline ends. CDR3 length equals 14 residues. In germline, CDR1 is MDHEN, CDR2 SYDVKM.

In regard to this clone: Within the sample, other DNA sequences also encode this same CDR3. The chain has TRBV20-1 and TRBJ1-3; D is undetermined. The CDR3 runs 11 residues. Germline V gene lookup returns CDR1 DFQATT and CDR2 SNEGSKA (reference sequence). Trimming took 1 base from V and 5 from J, leaving 3 bases between them. DNA of the CDR3: TGCAGTGCTAGAGGACGAAACACCATATATTTT. It codes for CSARGRNTIYF.

The chain joins TRBV11-2 to TRBJ2-7; D is perhaps TRBD2 (6 bases). The germline CDR1 and CDR2 sequences are SGHAT and FQNNGV. Trimming left V 8 bases short and J 2 bases short, with 13 bases between. CDR3 length: 13 amino acids. CDR3 protein: CASGGSGTYEQYF. CDR3 sequence (DNA): TGTGCCAGCGGGGGTAGCGGAACCTACGAGCAGTACTTC.

This clone was seen a handful of times. This CDR3 is CASSQDLATEAFF. CDR3 sequence (DNA): TGCGCCAGCAGCCAAGATTTAGCCACTGAAGCTTTCTTT. The chain couples TRBV4-3 to TRBJ1-1; D unclear. V lost 0 bases to trimming and J lost 4 bases, with 6 bases between them. CDR3 length: 13 amino acids. CDR1 and CDR2 (germline): LGHNA, YSLEER.

Details on this clone: Other nucleotide sequences in the sample specify the same CDR3. The chain joins TRBV7-3 to TRBJ2-5; tentatively, D is TRBD2 (5 bases). V dropped 5 bases and J dropped 2 bases, with 12 bases sitting between them. The CDR3 runs to 14 residues. The V gene's germline CDR1 is SGHTA and CDR2 FQGTGA. CDR3 loop: CASSAGGGQETQYF. CDR3 bases: TGTGCCAGCAGCGCGGGCGGAGGACAAGAGACCCAGTACTTC.

V usage is TRBV7-3 and J usage is TRBJ2-5, with D possibly TRBD1 on 5 matching bases. Germline values: CDR1 SGHTA, CDR2 FQGTGA. The V end was cut by 2 bases, the J end by 0 bases, with 10 bases between. This CDR3 has 15 residues. CDR3 residues: CASSLLGQHQETQYF. CDR3 sequence (DNA): TGTGCCAGCAGCTTATTAGGACAACACCAAGAGACCCAGTACTTC.

This chain uses TRBV4-1 with TRBJ1-1, with 11 nucleotides matching TRBD1. Trimming at V came to 4 bases and at J to 3 bases, leaving 7 bases not matched to a gene. The CDR3 spans 16 residues. The germline V gene has CDR1 MGHRA and CDR2 YSYEKL. The CDR3 DNA sequence: TGCGCCAGCAGCCGGGGACAGGGGGTTTCGTACACTGAAGCTTTCTTT. Amino acid sequence: CASSRGQGVSYTEAFF.

The rearrangement uses TRBV30 and TRBJ2-3; 13 bases fit TRBD2. The J segment lost 2 bases and the V segment lost 2 bases, leaving 7 bases of the junction unmatched. Germline CDR1 GTSNPN, CDR2 SVGIG (reference sequence). CDR3 length: 17 residues. CDR3 nucleotide sequence: TGTGCCTGGAGTCGAAAGACTAGCGGGGGGCCCACAGATACGCAGTATTTT. This encodes CAWSRKTSGGPTDTQYF.

This clone has a single count. This sample includes further DNA sequences coding for the same CDR3. The chain uses TRBV7-2 and TRBJ2-5; D not certain. The V end was cut by 5 bases, the J end by 5 bases, with 9 bases between. This CDR3 has 12 amino acids. Germline CDR1 SGHTA, CDR2 FQGNSA. The DNA for the CDR3 is TGTGCCAGCAGCCTCCGTTTGGAGACCCAGTACTTC. Translated: CASSLRLETQYF.

The chain links TRBV5-5 to TRBJ2-7, with 13 nucleotides matching TRBD2. V trimming: 4 bases; J trimming: 1 base; junction bases outside the gene matches: 2. CDR3 length: 15 amino acids. Germline CDR1 SGHKS, CDR2 YYEKEE (reference sequence). CDR3 protein: CASSPGLAGSYEQYF. CDR3 DNA sequence: TGTGCCAGCAGCCCGGGACTAGCGGGATCCTACGAGCAGTACTTC. The full variable domain, with the rest looked up from reference TRBV5-5 and TRBJ2-7, is DAGVTQSPTHLIKTRGQQVTLRCSPISGHKSVSWYQQVLGQGPQFIFQYYEKEERGRGNFPDRFSARQFPNYSSELNVNALLLGDSALYLCASSPGLAGSYEQYFGPGTRLTVT.

The rearrangement links TRBV7-9 to TRBJ2-7; TRBD2 matches at 8 bases. Germline values: CDR1 SEHNR, CDR2 FQNEAQ (reference sequence). The CDR3 has 17 amino acids. V lost 5 bases to trimming and J lost 6 bases; unmatched junction nucleotides: 18. CDR3 region: CASSPPDYHGRAVEQYF. The CDR3 DNA sequence: TGTGCCAGCAGCCCCCCGGACTATCACGGGAGGGCCGTCGAGCAGTACTTC.

This clone came up once. The rearrangement links TRBV7-8 to TRBJ2-5; 10 bases agree with TRBD2. V dropped 5 bases and J dropped 2; count of bases not matched to a gene: 2. The CDR3 loop spans 14 amino acids. Germline CDR1 is SGHVS and CDR2 is FQNEAQ. CDR3 region: CASSVSGRQETQYF. As DNA, the CDR3 is TGTGCCAGCAGCGTTAGCGGGAGGCAAGAGACCCAGTACTTC.

The chain recombines TRBV18 with TRBJ2-1; TRBD2 aligns across 16 bases. The CDR3 contains 16 residues. V gave up 5 bases and J gave up 9 bases; unmatched junction bases: 7. The V gene's germline CDR1 is KGHSH and CDR2 LQKENI. CDR3 protein: CASSSPGLAGGSEQFF. The CDR3 DNA is TGTGCCAGCTCATCGCCGGGACTAGCGGGAGGGAGTGAGCAGTTCTTC.

V gene TRBV6-5 combines with J gene TRBJ1-4, with 7 bases lining up with TRBD1. CDR3 length equals 15 residues. The V segment lost 2 bases and the J segment 3 bases; nucleotides outside the gene matches: 3. The V gene's germline CDR1 is MNHEY and CDR2 SVGAGI. CDR3 protein: CASSYRDSSNEKLFF. The CDR3 nucleotides are TGTGCCAGCAGTTACCGGGACAGTTCTAATGAAAAACTGTTTTTT.